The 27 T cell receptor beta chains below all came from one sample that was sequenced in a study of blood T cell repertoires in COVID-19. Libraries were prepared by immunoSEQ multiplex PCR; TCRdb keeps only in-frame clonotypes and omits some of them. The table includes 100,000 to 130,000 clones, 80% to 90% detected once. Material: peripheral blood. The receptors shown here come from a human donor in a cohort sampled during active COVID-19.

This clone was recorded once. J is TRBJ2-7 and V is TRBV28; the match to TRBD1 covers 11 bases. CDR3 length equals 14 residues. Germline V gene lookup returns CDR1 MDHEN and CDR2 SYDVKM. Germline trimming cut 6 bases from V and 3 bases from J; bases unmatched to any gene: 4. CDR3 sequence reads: CASRRTGGSYEQYF. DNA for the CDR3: TGTGCCAGCAGAAGGACAGGGGGCAGCTACGAGCAGTACTTC.

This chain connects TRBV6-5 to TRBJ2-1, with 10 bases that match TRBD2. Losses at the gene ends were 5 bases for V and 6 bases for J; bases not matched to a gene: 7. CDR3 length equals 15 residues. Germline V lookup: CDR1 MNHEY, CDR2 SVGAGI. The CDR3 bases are TGTGCCAGCAGTCTCCAGCGGGAGGGCCGCAATGAGCAGTTCTTC. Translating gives CASSLQREGRNEQFF.

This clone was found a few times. Written as DNA, the CDR3 is TGTGCCAGCAGCCGGACAGGGAATAATGAAAAACTGTTTTTT. Translation: CASSRTGNNEKLFF. This rearrangement joins TRBV6-5 to TRBJ1-4, with TRBD1 matching 8 bases. CDR1 MNHEY and CDR2 SVGAGI come from the germline V gene. Unmatched junction bases numbered 4, after V lost 6 bases and J lost 4 bases. This CDR3 spans 14 amino acids.

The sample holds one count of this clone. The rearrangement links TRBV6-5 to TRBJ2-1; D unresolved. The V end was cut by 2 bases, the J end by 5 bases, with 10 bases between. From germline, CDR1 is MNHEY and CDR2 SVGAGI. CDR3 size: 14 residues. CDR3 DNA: TGTGCCAGCAGTTACGGCGGCTTTAACAATGAGCAGTTCTTC. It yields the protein CASSYGGFNNEQFF.

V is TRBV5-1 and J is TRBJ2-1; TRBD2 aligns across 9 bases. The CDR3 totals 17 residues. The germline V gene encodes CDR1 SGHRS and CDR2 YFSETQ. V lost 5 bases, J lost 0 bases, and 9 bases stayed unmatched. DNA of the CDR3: TGCGCCAGCAGACAAAGCGGGAGGCCCAGCTCCTACAATGAGCAGTTCTTC. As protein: CASRQSGRPSSYNEQFF.

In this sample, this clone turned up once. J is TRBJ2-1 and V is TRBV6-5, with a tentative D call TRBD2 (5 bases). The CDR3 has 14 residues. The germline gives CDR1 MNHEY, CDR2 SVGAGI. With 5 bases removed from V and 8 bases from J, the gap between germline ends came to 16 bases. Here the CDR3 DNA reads TGTGCCAGCAGTCCCCTAACTCGCGGGCATGAGCAGTTCTTC. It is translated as CASSPLTRGHEQFF.

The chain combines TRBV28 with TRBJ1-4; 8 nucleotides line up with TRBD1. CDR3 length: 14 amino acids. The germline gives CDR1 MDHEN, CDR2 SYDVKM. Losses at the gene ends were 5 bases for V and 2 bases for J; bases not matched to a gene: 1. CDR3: CASSRDRTNEKLFF. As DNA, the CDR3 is TGTGCCAGCAGTAGGGACAGGACTAATGAAAAACTGTTTTTT.

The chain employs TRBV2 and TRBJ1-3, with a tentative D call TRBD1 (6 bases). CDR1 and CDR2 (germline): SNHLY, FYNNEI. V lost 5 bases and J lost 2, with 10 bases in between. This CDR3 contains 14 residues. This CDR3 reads CASSQGTAGNTIYF. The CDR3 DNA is TGTGCCAGCAGTCAGGGGACGGCTGGAAACACCATATATTTT.

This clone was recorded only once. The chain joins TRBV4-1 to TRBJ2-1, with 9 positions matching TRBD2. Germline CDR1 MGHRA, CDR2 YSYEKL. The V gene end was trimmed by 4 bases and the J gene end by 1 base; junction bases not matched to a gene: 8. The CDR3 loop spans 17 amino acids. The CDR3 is CASSPGLARGSYNEQFF. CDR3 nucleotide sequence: TGCGCCAGCAGCCCCGGACTAGCGAGAGGTTCCTACAATGAGCAGTTCTTC.

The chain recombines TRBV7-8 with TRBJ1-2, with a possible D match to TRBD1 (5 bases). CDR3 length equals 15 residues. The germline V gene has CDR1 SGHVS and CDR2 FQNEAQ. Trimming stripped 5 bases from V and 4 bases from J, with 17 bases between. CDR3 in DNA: TGTGCCAGCAGCGGCGCCTCAGGGTCTGGCTATGGCTACACCTTC. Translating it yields CASSGASGSGYGYTF.

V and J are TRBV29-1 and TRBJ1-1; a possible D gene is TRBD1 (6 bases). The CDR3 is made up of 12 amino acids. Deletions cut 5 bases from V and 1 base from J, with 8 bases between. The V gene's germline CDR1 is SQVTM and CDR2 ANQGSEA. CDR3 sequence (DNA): TGCAGCGTTCGCAGGGGGAACACTGAAGCTTTCTTT. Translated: CSVRRGNTEAFF.

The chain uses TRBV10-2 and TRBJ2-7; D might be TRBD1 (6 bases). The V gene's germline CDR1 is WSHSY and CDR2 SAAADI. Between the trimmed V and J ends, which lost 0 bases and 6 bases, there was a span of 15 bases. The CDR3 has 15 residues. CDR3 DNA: TGCGCCAGCAGTGAGTCACCGACAGGATCGGCCGAGCAGTACTTC. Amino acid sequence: CASSESPTGSAEQYF.

Here the CDR3 DNA reads TGCGCCAGCAGCCTCCAACAGGGAGATGGCTACACCTTC. As protein: CASSLQQGDGYTF. The genes are TRBV5-1 and TRBJ1-2; D possibly corresponds to TRBD1 (6 bases). The CDR3 loop spans 13 amino acids. The V and J ends lost 4 bases and 6 bases respectively, with 13 bases between them. Germline values: CDR1 SGHRS, CDR2 YFSETQ.

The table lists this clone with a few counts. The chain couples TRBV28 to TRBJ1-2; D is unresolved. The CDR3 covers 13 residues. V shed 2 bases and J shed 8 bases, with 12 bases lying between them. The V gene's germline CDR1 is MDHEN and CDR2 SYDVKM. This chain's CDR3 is CASSLGPVEGYTF. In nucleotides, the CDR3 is TGTGCCAGCAGTTTAGGGCCGGTTGAGGGCTACACCTTC.

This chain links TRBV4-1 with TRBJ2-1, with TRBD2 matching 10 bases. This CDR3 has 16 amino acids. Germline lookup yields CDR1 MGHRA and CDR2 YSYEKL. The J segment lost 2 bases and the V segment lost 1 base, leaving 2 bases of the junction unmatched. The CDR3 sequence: CASSQVAGGTYNEQFF. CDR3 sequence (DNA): TGCGCCAGCAGCCAAGTAGCGGGGGGTACCTACAATGAGCAGTTCTTC.

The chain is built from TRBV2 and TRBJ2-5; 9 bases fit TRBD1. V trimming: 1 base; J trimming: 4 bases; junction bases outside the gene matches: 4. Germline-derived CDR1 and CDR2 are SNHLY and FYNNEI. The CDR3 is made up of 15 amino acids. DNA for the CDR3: TGTGCCAGCAGTGAAGAACAGGGGGCGGGAGAGACCCAGTACTTC. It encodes CASSEEQGAGETQYF.

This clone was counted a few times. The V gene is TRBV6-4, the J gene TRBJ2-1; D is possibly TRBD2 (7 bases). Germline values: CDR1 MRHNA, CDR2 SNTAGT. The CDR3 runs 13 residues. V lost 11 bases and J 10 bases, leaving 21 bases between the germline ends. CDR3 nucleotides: TGTGCCGGGGGGGCAGGGGAACTTAGCGAGCAGTTCTTC. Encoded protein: CAGGAGELSEQFF.

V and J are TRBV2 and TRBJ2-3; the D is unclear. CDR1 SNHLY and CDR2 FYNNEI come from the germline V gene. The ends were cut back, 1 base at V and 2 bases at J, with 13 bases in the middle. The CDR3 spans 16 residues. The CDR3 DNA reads TGTGCCAGCAGTGAAGGACTCACCCCGGACACAGATACGCAGTATTTT. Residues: CASSEGLTPDTDTQYF.

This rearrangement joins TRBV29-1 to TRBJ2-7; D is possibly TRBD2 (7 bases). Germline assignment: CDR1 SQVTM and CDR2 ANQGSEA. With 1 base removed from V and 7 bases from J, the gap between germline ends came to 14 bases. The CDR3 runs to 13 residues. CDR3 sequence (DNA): TGCAGCGTTGAAGGGACAGCGGGGACGGAGCAGTACTTC. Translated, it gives CSVEGTAGTEQYF.

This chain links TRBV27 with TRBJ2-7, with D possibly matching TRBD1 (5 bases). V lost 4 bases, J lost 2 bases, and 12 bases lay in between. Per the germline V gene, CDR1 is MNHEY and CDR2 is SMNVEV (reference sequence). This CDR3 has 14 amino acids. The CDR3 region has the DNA TGTGCCAGCAGTTCAGGGCAGGCCGCCTACGAGCAGTACTTC. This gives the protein CASSSGQAAYEQYF.

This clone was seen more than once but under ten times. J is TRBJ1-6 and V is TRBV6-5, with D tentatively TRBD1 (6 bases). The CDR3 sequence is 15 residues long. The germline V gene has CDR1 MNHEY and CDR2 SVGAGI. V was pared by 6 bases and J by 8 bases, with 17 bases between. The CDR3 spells CASSWTDRQDSPLHF. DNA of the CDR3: TGTGCCAGCAGCTGGACGGACAGACAAGATTCACCCCTCCACTTT.

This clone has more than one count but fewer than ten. This chain's CDR3 is CASSPGLYGYTF. The DNA of the CDR3 is TGTGCCAGCTCACCGGGACTTTATGGCTACACCTTC. The rearrangement uses TRBV18 and TRBJ1-2; D perhaps matches TRBD1 (5 bases). Trimming took off 3 bases at V and 5 bases at J, with 7 bases between the two ends. Germline assignment: CDR1 KGHSH and CDR2 LQKENI. CDR3 size: 12 residues.

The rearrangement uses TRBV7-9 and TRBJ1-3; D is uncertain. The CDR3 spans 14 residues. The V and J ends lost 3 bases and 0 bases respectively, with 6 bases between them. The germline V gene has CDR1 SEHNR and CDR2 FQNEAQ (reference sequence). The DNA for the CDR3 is TGTGCCAGCAGCTTGGGGAGCTCTGGAAACACCATATATTTT. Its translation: CASSLGSSGNTIYF.

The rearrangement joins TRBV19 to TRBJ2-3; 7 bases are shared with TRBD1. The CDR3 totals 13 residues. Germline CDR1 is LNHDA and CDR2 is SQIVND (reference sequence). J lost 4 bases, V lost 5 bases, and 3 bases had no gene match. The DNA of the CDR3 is TGTGCCAGTAGTCCCACAGGGGCAGATACGCAGTATTTT. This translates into CASSPTGADTQYF.

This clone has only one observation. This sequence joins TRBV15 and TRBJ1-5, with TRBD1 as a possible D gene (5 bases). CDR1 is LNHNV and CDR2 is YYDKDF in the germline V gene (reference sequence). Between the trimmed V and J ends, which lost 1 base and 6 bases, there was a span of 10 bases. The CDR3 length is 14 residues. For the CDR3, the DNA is TGTGCCACCAGCAGAGCCCCGGGGGGTCAGCCCCAGCATTTT. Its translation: CATSRAPGGQPQHF. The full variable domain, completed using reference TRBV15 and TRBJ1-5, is DAMVIQNPRYQVTQFGKPVTLSCSQTLNHNVMYWYQQKSSQAPKLLFHYYDKDFNNEADTPDNFQSRRPNTSFCFLDIRSPGLGDTAMYLCATSRAPGGQPQHFGDGTRLSIL.

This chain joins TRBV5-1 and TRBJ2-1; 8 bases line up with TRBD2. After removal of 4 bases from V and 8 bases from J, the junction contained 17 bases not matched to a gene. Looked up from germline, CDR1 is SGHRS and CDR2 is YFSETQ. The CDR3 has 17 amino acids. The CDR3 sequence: CASSTGYAGGRSDEQFF. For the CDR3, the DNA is TGCGCCAGCAGCACCGGTTACGCGGGGGGAAGGTCAGATGAGCAGTTCTTC.

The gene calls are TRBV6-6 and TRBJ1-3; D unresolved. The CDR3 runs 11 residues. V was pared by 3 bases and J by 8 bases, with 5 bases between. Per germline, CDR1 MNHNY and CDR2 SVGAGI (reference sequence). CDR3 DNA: TGTGCCAGCAGTTATGAGTACACCATATATTTT. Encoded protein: CASSYEYTIYF.